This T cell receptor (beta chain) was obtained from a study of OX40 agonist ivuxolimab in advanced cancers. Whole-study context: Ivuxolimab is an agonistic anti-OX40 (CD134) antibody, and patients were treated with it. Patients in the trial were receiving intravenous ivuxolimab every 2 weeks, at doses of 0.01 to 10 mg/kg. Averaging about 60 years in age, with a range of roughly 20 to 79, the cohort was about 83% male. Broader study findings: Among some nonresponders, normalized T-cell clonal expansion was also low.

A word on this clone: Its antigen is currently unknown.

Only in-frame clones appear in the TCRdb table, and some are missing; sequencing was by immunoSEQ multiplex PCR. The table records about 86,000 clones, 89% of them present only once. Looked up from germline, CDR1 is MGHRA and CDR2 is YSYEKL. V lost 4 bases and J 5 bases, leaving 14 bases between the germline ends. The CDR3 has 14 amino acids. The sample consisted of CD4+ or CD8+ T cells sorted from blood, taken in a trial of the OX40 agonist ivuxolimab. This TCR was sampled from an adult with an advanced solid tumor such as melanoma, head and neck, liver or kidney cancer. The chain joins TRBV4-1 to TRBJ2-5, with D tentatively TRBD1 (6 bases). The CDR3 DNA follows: TGCGCCAGCAGCCTTACAGGGTTCGGGGAGACCCAGTACTTC. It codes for CASSLTGFGETQYF.